A single sample is the source of the 12 T cell receptor beta chains below, sequenced in a study of persistence of HIV-infected CD4 T cells. Antigens of these TCRs are unknown. Cells were stimulated with overlapping HIV-1 Gag 15-mer peptides. CD40L/CD69 double-negative CD45RO-high memory CD4+ T cells were collected. Sequencing used immunoSEQ version 4 in survey mode. Clones were read by immunoSEQ multiplex PCR, and TCRdb kept only the in-frame ones, dropping some. The repertoire consists of 30,000 to 45,000 clones, with approximately 78% occurring once and the leading ten covering around 0.97%. This specimen consisted of cultured CD4+ T cells from PBMCs, obtained from a patient who received antiretroviral therapy. The receptors originated from an adult with HIV. The donor label of this sample is uncertain.

The V gene is TRBV24-1, the J gene TRBJ1-2; 9 nucleotides line up with TRBD1. Germline values: CDR1 KGHDR, CDR2 SFDVKD. The CDR3 extends over 14 amino acids. J was trimmed by 8 bases and V by 4 bases; bases with no gene match: 7. The CDR3 coding sequence is TGTGCCACCAGTGAACGCGGGACAGGGATCGGCTACACCTTC. Protein product: CATSERGTGIGYTF.

The rearrangement joins TRBV27 to TRBJ1-5, with unresolved D. Germline V gene lookup returns CDR1 MNHEY and CDR2 SMNVEV (reference sequence). The CDR3 has 15 amino acids. V was pared by 6 bases and J by 3 bases, with 15 bases between. CDR3 nucleotides: TGTGCCAGCAGGCTAAAGGGTGTGGCCAATCAGCCCCAGCATTTT. Its protein is CASRLKGVANQPQHF.

CDR3 bases: TGTGCCAGCTCACCCGGGACAGGGATTGAAAAACTGTTTTTT. Residues: CASSPGTGIEKLFF. The J gene is TRBJ1-4, the V gene TRBV18, with 9 bases that match TRBD1. CDR3 length equals 14 residues. The V gene end was trimmed by 3 bases and the J gene end by 7 bases; junction bases not matched to a gene: 3. Germline lookup yields CDR1 KGHSH and CDR2 LQKENI.

The chain couples TRBV28 to TRBJ1-2; D gene ambiguous. Germline loops: CDR1 MDHEN, CDR2 SYDVKM. With 11 bases removed from V and 4 bases from J, the gap between germline ends came to 14 bases. The CDR3 sequence is 12 residues long. The CDR3 is CAGTTGSYGYTF. The CDR3 DNA reads TGTGCCGGCACCACGGGGTCCTATGGCTACACCTTC.

The V call is TRBV5-1, the J call TRBJ2-1; possible D gene TRBD1, 6 bases. Trimming removed 0 bases from V and 3 bases from J, with 7 bases in between. Germline V gene lookup returns CDR1 SGHRS and CDR2 YFSETQ. The CDR3 is 14 amino acids. The DNA for the CDR3 is TGCGCCAGCAGCTTGGGGGACAACTACAATGAGCAGTTCTTC. It is translated as CASSLGDNYNEQFF.

The CDR3 bases are TGCGCCAGCAGCTCAGGGGACGGCTTGGTCTATGGCTACACCTTC. Protein: CASSSGDGLVYGYTF. The V gene is TRBV5-1, the J gene TRBJ1-2; D may be TRBD1 (6 bases). The V end lost 3 bases, the J end lost 4 bases, and 16 bases lay between the germline ends. This CDR3 spans 15 amino acids. Germline V CDR1 and CDR2: SGHRS, YFSETQ.

CDR3 sequence: CASSPRRTGELFF. CDR3 sequence (DNA): TGTGCCAGCAGCCCCCGACGCACCGGGGAGCTGTTTTTT. V gene TRBV7-3 combines with J gene TRBJ2-2; D call uncertain. V was cut by 5 bases and J by 4 bases, with 8 bases left in between. This CDR3 comprises 13 residues. The germline gives CDR1 SGHTA, CDR2 FQGTGA.

V usage is TRBV12-3 or TRBV12-4 and J usage is TRBJ1-2; 7 bases are a match to TRBD1. After removal of 3 bases from V and 7 bases from J, the junction contained 5 bases not matched to a gene. The CDR3 consists of 13 residues. CDR3 protein: CASSFRQGTGYTF. DNA for the CDR3: TGTGCCAGCAGTTTCAGACAGGGTACTGGCTACACCTTC.

The chain joins TRBV29-1 to TRBJ1-6, with 7 nucleotides matching TRBD1. V trimming: 7 bases; J trimming: 7 bases; junction bases outside the gene matches: 10. The CDR3 length is 14 residues. Germline V gene sequence: CDR1 SQVTM, CDR2 ANQGSEA. The CDR3 DNA reads TGCAGCGCGATAACAGGGGCCCCCAATTCACCCCTCCACTTT. It translates to CSAITGAPNSPLHF. The variable domain in full, completed from reference TRBV29-1 and TRBJ1-6, reads SAVISQKPSRDICQRGTSLTIQCQVDSQVTMMFWYRQQPGQSLTLIATANQGSEATYESGFVIDKFPISRPNLTFSTLTVSNMSPEDSSIYLCSAITGAPNSPLHFGNGTRLTVT.

This chain connects TRBV29-1 to TRBJ2-3; 11 nucleotides align to TRBD1. V lost 4 bases and J lost 3; bases outside the gene matches: 3. The germline CDR1 and CDR2 sequences are SQVTM and ANQGSEA. The CDR3 spans 14 residues. The DNA of the CDR3 is TGCAGCGTTGGGGACAGGGGGGTGACAGATACGCAGTATTTT. As protein: CSVGDRGVTDTQYF.

This chain joins TRBV9 and TRBJ2-2; D gene ambiguous. Germline V gives CDR1 SGDLS, CDR2 YYNGEE. CDR3 size: 15 residues. The ends were cut back, 4 bases at V and 1 base at J, with 11 bases in the middle. The CDR3 nucleotides read TGTGCCAGCAGCCCCCGTGGGGTGAACACCGGGGAGCTGTTTTTT. Amino acids: CASSPRGVNTGELFF.

J is TRBJ1-2 and V is TRBV6-1, with TRBD1 matching over 7 bases. V lost 2 bases and J lost 4; bases outside the gene matches: 16. This CDR3 spans 18 amino acids. Per germline, CDR1 MNHNS and CDR2 SASEGT. CDR3 DNA: TGTGCCAGCAGTGAATTCTCCCCAGGGGGGGCTTCGGGCTATGGCTACACCTTC. This sequence encodes CASSEFSPGGASGYGYTF.